A single sample gave rise to the 14 T cell receptor beta chains below, sequenced in a study of brain T cells in children with intractable seizures. Sequencing used immunoSEQ multiplex PCR; TCRdb keeps in-frame clones, though not all of them. This table has under 150,000 clones, roughly 92% appearing once. This specimen consisted of peripheral blood, obtained at surgery. These receptors were taken from a boy under two years old with hemimegalencephaly and intractable seizures.

V and J are TRBV10-3 and TRBJ2-5, with 7 bases that match TRBD2. With V trimmed by 6 bases and J by 8 bases, 15 bases remained unmatched. Germline loops: CDR1 ENHRY, CDR2 SYGVKD. The CDR3 length is 15 residues. Written as DNA, the CDR3 is TGTGCCATCAGCGGGAGCGGGGCCTCCCCTTTTACCCAGTACTTC. Translated, it gives CAISGSGASPFTQYF.

A single count supports this clone. CDR3 DNA: TGTGCCAGCAGTTTAGTAGGGAGGCCCCAGCATTTT. Its protein is CASSLVGRPQHF. This sequence joins TRBV27 and TRBJ1-5; no clear D. The CDR3 has 12 residues. Looked up from germline, CDR1 is MNHEY and CDR2 is SMNVEV (reference sequence). V shed 2 bases and J shed 9 bases, with 8 bases lying between them.

The chain employs TRBV29-1 and TRBJ1-2; D remains ambiguous. Per the germline V gene, CDR1 is SQVTM and CDR2 is ANQGSEA. The ends were cut back, 3 bases at V and 9 bases at J, with 17 bases in the middle. There are 13 residues in the CDR3. CDR3 sequence (DNA): TGCAGCGTTGACCAACACGTCGGTCAAAGCTACACCTTC. Protein sequence: CSVDQHVGQSYTF.

Comment on this clone: Compared with germline, one end of the junction differs, possibly owing to a read error. This chain uses TRBV5-8 with TRBJ2-7; D is unclear. The germline V gene encodes CDR1 SGHTS and CDR2 YDEGEE. CDR3 length equals 14 residues. The CDR3 region is CASSLVLFSHEQYF. The CDR3 nucleotides are TGTGCCAGCAGCTTGGTTCTGTTCTCCCACGAGCAGTACTTC.

This clone appeared a single time. CDR3 in amino acids: CASRISGKVYNEQFF. DNA for the CDR3: TGTGCCAGCAGGATTAGCGGGAAGGTTTACAATGAGCAGTTCTTC. The chain is built from TRBV2 and TRBJ2-1; 8 bases agree with TRBD2. Germline loops: CDR1 SNHLY, CDR2 FYNNEI. Germline trimming cut 6 bases from V and 4 bases from J; bases unmatched to any gene: 8. The CDR3 runs 15 residues.

The CDR3, as DNA: TGTGCCAGCAGCAGGCCACAGGGGGGGAGAACTTATGGCTACACCTTC. Amino acid sequence: CASSRPQGGRTYGYTF. This sequence joins TRBV5-6 and TRBJ1-2; 8 bases line up with TRBD1. Trimming took 4 bases from V and 5 from J; bases not matched to a gene: 13. CDR3 length: 16 residues. Looked up from germline, CDR1 is SGHDT and CDR2 is YYEEEE.

V gene TRBV2 combines with J gene TRBJ1-2, with D unclear. Trimming removed 7 bases from V and 7 bases from J, with 7 bases in between. Germline values: CDR1 SNHLY, CDR2 FYNNEI. This CDR3 spans 10 amino acids. CDR3 amino acids: CASTGIGYTF. Here the CDR3 DNA reads TGTGCCAGCACAGGTATTGGCTACACCTTC.

This chain joins TRBV24-1 and TRBJ2-1; 9 bases are shared with TRBD2. Germline V gene data show CDR1 as KGHDR and CDR2 as SFDVKD. V dropped 4 bases and J dropped 0; count of bases not matched to a gene: 0. The CDR3 covers 15 residues. CDR3 protein: CATSELAGSYNEQFF. CDR3 DNA sequence: TGTGCCACCAGTGAACTAGCGGGCTCCTACAATGAGCAGTTCTTC.

The rearrangement joins TRBV13 to TRBJ2-2, with 8 bases identical to TRBD1. The germline CDR1 and CDR2 sequences are PRHDT and FYEKMQ (reference sequence). The CDR3 sequence is 16 residues long. Trimming cost V 2 bases and J 1 base; bases outside gene matches: 3. For the CDR3, the DNA is TGTGCCAGCAGCTTAATCGGACAGGGGAACACCGGGGAGCTGTTTTTT. Its protein product is CASSLIGQGNTGELFF.

This sequence joins TRBV28 and TRBJ2-7, with D possibly matching TRBD2 (7 bases). Germline assignment: CDR1 MDHEN and CDR2 SYDVKM. Trimming pared 10 bases from V and 7 bases from J, leaving 17 bases between. The CDR3 runs 12 residues. In nucleotides, the CDR3 is TGTGCCACCTCCCGGGGGGCCGGTGAGCAGTACTTC. Its protein is CATSRGAGEQYF.

This clone was detected once. This rearrangement joins TRBV27 to TRBJ2-7; a weak D match, TRBD2 (5 bases). CDR3 size: 14 residues. CDR1 and CDR2 (germline): MNHEY, SMNVEV (reference sequence). V was pared by 1 base and J by 1 base, with 8 bases between. This CDR3 reads CASSLFRESYEQYF. CDR3 coding DNA: TGTGCCAGCAGTTTATTTCGGGAATCCTACGAGCAGTACTTC.

The chain employs TRBV4-1 and TRBJ2-5, with D perhaps matching TRBD2 (5 bases). The CDR3 covers 13 residues. Germline V gene lookup returns CDR1 MGHRA and CDR2 YSYEKL. Trimming left V 1 base short and J 2 bases short, with 5 bases between. The CDR3 reads CASSQGLQETQYF. The CDR3 DNA is TGCGCCAGCAGCCAAGGACTACAAGAGACCCAGTACTTC.

The V call is TRBV7-9, the J call TRBJ2-2; the D is unclear. Germline V CDR1 and CDR2: SEHNR, FQNEAQ (reference sequence). The V end lost 1 base, the J end lost 4 bases, and 7 bases lay between the germline ends. The CDR3 sequence is 14 residues long. The CDR3 spells CASSLVGFTGELFF. CDR3 sequence (DNA): TGTGCCAGCAGCTTAGTAGGGTTCACCGGGGAGCTGTTTTTT. Complete variable domain (other parts from reference TRBV7-9 and TRBJ2-2): DTGVSQNPRHKITKRGQNVTFRCDPISEHNRLYWYRQTLGQGPEFLTYFQNEAQLEKSRLLSDRFSAERPKGSFSTLEIQRTEQGDSAMYLCASSLVGFTGELFFGEGSRLTVL.

The chain joins TRBV6-6 to TRBJ2-7, with a possible D match to TRBD2 (5 bases). The V end lost 0 bases, the J end lost 3 bases, and 15 bases lay between the germline ends. In germline, CDR1 is MNHNY, CDR2 SVGAGI (reference sequence). The CDR3 contains 16 residues. The CDR3 DNA sequence: TGTGCCAGCAGTTACTCTAATCCCCCGGCGGGCTACGAGCAGTACTTC. This translates into CASSYSNPPAGYEQYF.